The 21 T cell receptor beta chains reported below all come from one sample, sequenced in a study of Graves' ophthalmopathy and Graves' hyperthyroidism. From RNA, the CDR3 regions of TCR beta chains were amplified and sequenced. An initial RT-PCR round employing HTBI primers preceded a second-round multiplex PCR. Via MiXCR, TCRdb re-called the multiplex PCR reads, giving one row per CDR3 protein. The sample lists roughly 400,000 distinct CDR3 sequences, 18% occurring once. Sequencing was carried out using peripheral blood. The receptor set was obtained from a woman between 18 and 29 years old with Graves' ophthalmopathy.

The chain joins TRBV4-2 to TRBJ2-5; D gene uncertain. The CDR3 covers 14 residues. Looked up from germline, CDR1 is LGHNA and CDR2 is YNFKEQ. Deletions cut 1 base from V and 1 base from J, with 7 bases between. The CDR3 is CASSQVQLQETQYF. CDR3 DNA sequence: TGTGCCAGCAGCCAAGTTCAGCTCCAAGAGACCCAGTACTTC.

The rearrangement joins TRBV7-3 to TRBJ2-2; possibly TRBD2 for D (6 bases). V dropped 5 bases and J dropped 3 bases, with 16 bases sitting between them. The CDR3 sequence is 16 residues long. Per germline, CDR1 SGHTA and CDR2 FQGTGA. CDR3 DNA: TGTGCCAGCAGCCCGGGCCCGGGACTTTACACCGGGGAGCTGTTTTTT. It codes for CASSPGPGLYTGELFF.

This clonotype has at least ten counts. V gene TRBV12-3 or TRBV12-4 combines with J gene TRBJ1-2, with a tentative D call TRBD1 (5 bases). The length of the CDR3 is 15 residues. The V end was cut by 6 bases, the J end by 3 bases, with 17 bases between. The chain's CDR3 is CASSRTREGYYGYTF. In nucleotides, the CDR3 is TGTGCCAGCAGCCGGACACGGGAGGGCTACTATGGCTACACCTTC.

This clonotype was counted at least ten times. The chain combines TRBV27 with TRBJ2-7, with D possibly being TRBD1 (5 bases). Germline CDR1 is MNHEY and CDR2 is SMNVEV (reference sequence). The germline V and J ends were trimmed by 3 bases and 6 bases, with 12 bases remaining between them. The CDR3 length is 13 residues. The CDR3 loop reads CASSFTREGEQYF. CDR3 nucleotides: TGTGCCAGCAGTTTTACCAGGGAAGGCGAGCAGTACTTC.

The chain carries TRBV6-1 and TRBJ1-6; 7 bases agree with TRBD1. The CDR3 length is 14 residues. Germline V gene lookup returns CDR1 MNHNS and CDR2 SASEGT. V shed 3 bases, J shed 7 bases, and the junction held 3 bases outside the gene matches. The CDR3 protein is CASSEGQTNSPLHF. The CDR3, as DNA: TGTGCCAGCAGTGAGGGACAGACGAATTCACCCCTCCACTTT.

This clonotype was observed at least ten times. The chain employs TRBV3-1 and TRBJ2-7; D unclear. This CDR3 has 13 residues. V was trimmed by 1 base and J by 1 base, leaving 5 bases between them. Germline lookup yields CDR1 LGHDT and CDR2 YNNKEL (reference sequence). The CDR3 DNA sequence: TGTGCCAGCAGCCAAGCCGTTTCCTACGAGCAGTACTTC. Translating gives CASSQAVSYEQYF.

Notes on this clonotype: The junction shows a germline mismatch at one end, possibly a read error. The chain uses TRBV12-3 or TRBV12-4 and TRBJ2-5, with TRBD1 as a possible D gene (5 bases). The CDR3 length is 15 residues. This CDR3 is CASIRTGLSGETRYF. The CDR3 DNA is TGTGCCAGCATCCGCACAGGATTGTCTGGAGAGACCCGGTACTTC.

A few counts support this clonotype. V is TRBV6-5 and J is TRBJ2-7; tentative D call: TRBD2 (6 bases). Per the germline V gene, CDR1 is MNHEY and CDR2 is SVGAGI. Trimming stripped 8 bases from V and 3 bases from J, with 14 bases between. This CDR3 is built from 13 residues. CDR3 bases: TGTGCCAGCCAGCCGTTGGGGGGCTACGAGCAGTACTTC. Translating gives CASQPLGGYEQYF.

This clonotype was seen a handful of times. The chain couples TRBV2 to TRBJ2-2; possibly TRBD2 for D (6 bases). CDR3 length: 15 residues. Germline assignment: CDR1 SNHLY and CDR2 FYNNEI. V shed 5 bases and J shed 6 bases, with 16 bases lying between them. CDR3: CASSQGDWEAGELFF. The DNA for the CDR3 is TGTGCCAGCAGTCAAGGGGACTGGGAGGCCGGGGAGCTGTTTTTT.

This clonotype was found many times. V gene TRBV7-2 combines with J gene TRBJ2-7, with a possible D match to TRBD2 (7 bases). V was pared by 2 bases and J by 4 bases, with 18 bases between. The germline V gene has CDR1 SGHTA and CDR2 FQGNSA. The CDR3 is made up of 16 amino acids. The CDR3 region is CASSLLRSAGAYEQYF. CDR3 sequence (DNA): TGTGCCAGCAGCTTACTCCGTTCGGCGGGGGCTTACGAGCAGTACTTC.

This clonotype has ten or more counts. CDR3 loop: CSADGTEEAFF. The CDR3, as DNA: TGCAGTGCTGATGGGACAGAAGAAGCTTTCTTT. This chain joins TRBV20-1 and TRBJ1-1, with TRBD1 matching over 7 bases. V trimming: 5 bases; J trimming: 8 bases; junction bases outside the gene matches: 5. Per the germline V gene, CDR1 is DFQATT and CDR2 is SNEGSKA (reference sequence). CDR3 length equals 11 residues.

The table lists this clonotype with many counts. This chain connects TRBV4-1 to TRBJ2-7; 8 positions match TRBD1. Germline V lookup: CDR1 MGHRA, CDR2 YSYEKL. Trimming at V came to 4 bases and at J to 2 bases, leaving 7 bases not matched to a gene. This CDR3 is built from 15 residues. In DNA form, the CDR3 reads TGCGCCAGCAGCCCAAACCCGGGACAGGCCTACGAGCAGTACTTC. Its translation: CASSPNPGQAYEQYF.

This chain uses TRBV29-1 with TRBJ2-7; 8 bases are shared with TRBD2. In germline, CDR1 is SQVTM, CDR2 ANQGSEA. The CDR3 has 13 amino acids. J was trimmed by 2 bases and V by 5 bases; bases with no gene match: 5. The CDR3 loop is CSVRDSGAYEQYF. CDR3 sequence (DNA): TGCAGCGTTAGAGATAGCGGGGCCTACGAGCAGTACTTC.

This clonotype was counted ten times or more. This chain connects TRBV7-2 to TRBJ2-5; TRBD2 matches 13 bases. The germline V gene has CDR1 SGHTA and CDR2 FQGNSA. V lost 5 bases and J lost 2; bases outside the gene matches: 2. This CDR3 spans 15 amino acids. The CDR3 protein is CASSQGLAGQETQYF. CDR3 sequence (DNA): TGTGCCAGCAGCCAGGGACTAGCGGGACAAGAGACCCAGTACTTC.

In this sample, this clonotype turned up a few times. The CDR3 protein is CAWSPNRVPYEQYF. CDR3 in DNA: TGTGCCTGGAGTCCCAACAGGGTCCCCTACGAGCAGTACTTC. This sequence joins TRBV30 and TRBJ2-7; tentative D call: TRBD1 (6 bases). This CDR3 contains 14 residues. Deletions cut 2 bases from V and 2 bases from J, with 13 bases between. The V gene's germline CDR1 is GTSNPN and CDR2 SVGIG (reference sequence).

This clonotype was seen at least ten times. The V call is TRBV6-1, the J call TRBJ1-5, with D perhaps matching TRBD1 (6 bases). CDR1 and CDR2 (germline): MNHNS, SASEGT. This CDR3 is 14 amino acids long. Trimming stripped 4 bases from V and 2 bases from J, with 9 bases between. CDR3 sequence: CASSGDNRNQPQHF. CDR3 bases: TGTGCCAGCAGTGGGGACAACCGCAATCAGCCCCAGCATTTT.

The chain employs TRBV6-1 and TRBJ2-7; possibly TRBD1 or TRBD2 for D (5 bases each). Germline V gives CDR1 MNHNS, CDR2 SASEGT. The ends were cut back, 6 bases at V and 2 bases at J, with 17 bases in the middle. The length of the CDR3 is 15 residues. In DNA, the CDR3 is TGTGCCAGCAGCAACCACCGGGACGGAACCTACGAGCAGTACTTC. It codes for CASSNHRDGTYEQYF.

With regard to this clonotype: A much larger clone lies a single base off, so this may be a read error. V is TRBV6-2 or TRBV6-3 and J is TRBJ2-7, with 9 bases that match TRBD1. This CDR3 region has 16 residues. The germline CDR1 and CDR2 sequences are MNHEY and SVGEGT. The CDR3 reads CVSSYSTWTGAYEQYF. As DNA, the CDR3 is TGTGTCAGCAGTTACTCGACGTGGACAGGGGCCTACGAGCAGTACTTC.

This clonotype was found many times. The junction does not match germline at one end; this may be a read error. This chain connects TRBV27 to TRBJ1-6, with 8 bases that match TRBD1. Germline V CDR1 and CDR2: MNHEY, SMNVEV (reference sequence). This CDR3 spans 16 amino acids. CDR3 DNA: TGTGCCAGCAATTTATCAAGACAGGGGCCCACTTCACCCCTCCACTTT. Amino acid sequence: CASNLSRQGPTSPLHF.

This clonotype was recorded many times. The V gene is TRBV6-6, the J gene TRBJ2-7, with D uncertain. The germline V and J ends were trimmed by 3 bases and 4 bases, with 7 bases remaining between them. CDR1 is MNHNY and CDR2 is SVGAGI in the germline V gene (reference sequence). The CDR3 has 12 amino acids. This CDR3 is CASSYKGYEQYF. The CDR3 coding sequence is TGTGCCAGCAGTTATAAGGGATACGAGCAGTACTTC.

This chain uses TRBV15 with TRBJ2-7; 10 bases fit TRBD1. CDR1 and CDR2 from the germline V gene are LNHNV and YYDKDF (reference sequence). The CDR3 covers 16 residues. Unmatched junction bases numbered 8, after V lost 3 bases and J lost 3 bases. The CDR3: CATSRARDRGIYEQYF. DNA for the CDR3: TGTGCCACCAGCAGGGCTAGGGACAGGGGAATCTACGAGCAGTACTTC. Drawing the rest from reference TRBV15 and TRBJ2-7, the complete variable domain is DAMVIQNPRYQVTQFGKPVTLSCSQTLNHNVMYWYQQKSSQAPKLLFHYYDKDFNNEADTPDNFQSRRPNTSFCFLDIRSPGLGDTAMYLCATSRARDRGIYEQYFGPGTRLTVT.